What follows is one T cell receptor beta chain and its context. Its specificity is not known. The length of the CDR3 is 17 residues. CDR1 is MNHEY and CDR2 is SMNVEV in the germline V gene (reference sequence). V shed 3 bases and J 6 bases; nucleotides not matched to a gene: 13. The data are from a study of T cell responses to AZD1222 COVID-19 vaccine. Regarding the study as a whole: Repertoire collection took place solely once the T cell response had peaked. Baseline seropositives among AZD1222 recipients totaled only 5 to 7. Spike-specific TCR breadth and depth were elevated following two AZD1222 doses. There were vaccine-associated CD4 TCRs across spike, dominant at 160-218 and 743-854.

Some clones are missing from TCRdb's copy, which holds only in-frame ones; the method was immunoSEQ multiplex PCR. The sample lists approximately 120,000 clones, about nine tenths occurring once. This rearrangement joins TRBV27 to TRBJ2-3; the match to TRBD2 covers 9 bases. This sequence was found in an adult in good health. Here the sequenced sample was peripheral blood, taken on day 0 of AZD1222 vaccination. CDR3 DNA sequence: TGTGCCAGCAGTTTCACCGAGCCTAGCGGGACCCGGGATACGCAGTATTTT. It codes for CASSFTEPSGTRDTQYF.